This TCR beta chain was identified during a study of monozygotic twins with inflammatory bowel disease. This CDR3 has 14 amino acids. TCRdb reanalyzed the 5' RACE reads, giving one entry per CDR3 protein sequence and no DNA. In all, the sample yields about 210,000 distinct CDR3 sequences. The chain combines TRBV12-3 or TRBV12-4 with TRBJ1-1; TCRdb names TRBD1, which stays unverified in the absence of DNA. This clonotype was sampled from a human donor with ulcerative colitis or Crohn's disease, or a healthy co-twin of an affected twin (not recorded which). The material sequenced was blood. The CDR3 spells CASSYATGPSEAFF.